These 20 T cell receptor beta chains were sequenced from one sample in a study of CD8+ T cells in alopecia areata. Isolated RNA was reverse transcribed into cDNA used as the sequencing template. The assay was immunoSEQ multiplex PCR, and TCRdb's table has in-frame clones only and misses some. The profile shows about 120,000 clones, 58% of them singletons. Noted treatment: oral pan-JAK inhibitor, 5-10 mg twice daily. Sample: CD8+ T cells sorted from blood, taken at week 4, from a patient treated with tofacitinib. The receptors shown here come from a human donor with alopecia areata.

The J gene is TRBJ1-1, the V gene TRBV29-1, with TRBD1 as a possible D gene (6 bases). Looked up from germline, CDR1 is SQVTM and CDR2 is ANQGSEA. This CDR3 comprises 11 residues. Between the trimmed V and J ends, which lost 7 bases and 14 bases, there was a span of 20 bases. The DNA of the CDR3 is TGCAGCGCCGGGAATCTCGGGACACCGTTCTTT. Protein sequence: CSAGNLGTPFF. The whole variable domain, filled in from reference TRBV29-1 and TRBJ1-1, reads SAVISQKPSRDICQRGTSLTIQCQVDSQVTMMFWYRQQPGQSLTLIATANQGSEATYESGFVIDKFPISRPNLTFSTLTVSNMSPEDSSIYLCSAGNLGTPFFGQGTRLTVV.

The rearrangement joins TRBV27 to TRBJ2-7; D gene uncertain. CDR1 is MNHEY and CDR2 is SMNVEV in the germline V gene (reference sequence). V was shortened by 6 bases and J by 3 bases, with 12 bases between the two germline ends. The CDR3 consists of 13 residues. The CDR3 coding sequence is TGTGCCAGCAGCCTTGGACGGTTCTACGAGCAGTACTTC. Translation: CASSLGRFYEQYF.

V is TRBV27 and J is TRBJ2-5; 9 bases match TRBD2. Germline loops: CDR1 MNHEY, CDR2 SMNVEV (reference sequence). The J segment lost 0 bases and the V segment lost 1 base, leaving 9 bases of the junction unmatched. The CDR3 contains 18 residues. The CDR3 spells CASSLLPAGGPYQETQYF. The DNA of the CDR3 is TGTGCCAGCAGTTTATTGCCAGCGGGGGGACCGTACCAAGAGACCCAGTACTTC.

This chain connects TRBV5-6 to TRBJ1-2, with D possibly TRBD1 on 5 matching bases. The germline gives CDR1 SGHDT, CDR2 YYEEEE. V was cut by 5 bases and J by 3 bases, with 11 bases left in between. This CDR3 comprises 13 residues. For the CDR3, the DNA is TGTGCCAGCAGGCTCCGGGGGTACTATGGCTACACCTTC. Its protein is CASRLRGYYGYTF.

The CDR3 nucleotides are TGTGCCAATGATAAAGCTTTCTTT. It encodes CANDKAFF. The gene calls are TRBV13 and TRBJ1-1; no firm D call. The CDR3 is 8 amino acids. Germline CDR1 and CDR2: PRHDT and FYEKMQ (reference sequence). Deletions cut 10 bases from V and 9 bases from J, with 6 bases between.

J is TRBJ2-5 and V is TRBV27; 8 bases align to TRBD2. The germline V gene encodes CDR1 MNHEY and CDR2 SMNVEV (reference sequence). J gave up 2 bases and V 5 bases, and 7 bases lay outside the gene matches. This CDR3 has 15 amino acids. The CDR3 sequence: CASSIRTSPQETQYF. The CDR3 bases are TGTGCCAGCAGTATAAGGACTAGCCCTCAAGAGACCCAGTACTTC.

The rearrangement uses TRBV5-6 and TRBJ1-5; D is unresolved. This CDR3 contains 13 residues. Trimming took 0 bases from V and 3 from J, leaving 4 bases between them. The germline V gene encodes CDR1 SGHDT and CDR2 YYEEEE. CDR3 DNA: TGTGCCAGCAGCTTGGGTTACAATCAGCCCCAGCATTTT. Residues: CASSLGYNQPQHF.

This clone was seen a single time. The chain links TRBV30 to TRBJ1-5; 7 bases are shared with TRBD1. The CDR3 is 15 amino acids. J was trimmed by 7 bases and V by 2 bases; bases with no gene match: 11. Germline values: CDR1 GTSNPN, CDR2 SVGIG (reference sequence). DNA of the CDR3: TGTGCCTGGAGTCCAGGGACAGCTGGAAACCAGCCCCAGCATTTT. It codes for CAWSPGTAGNQPQHF.

The rearrangement links TRBV30 to TRBJ1-1; D unresolved. The CDR3 is 12 residues long. Germline CDR1 is GTSNPN and CDR2 is SVGIG (reference sequence). Deletions cut 0 bases from V and 7 bases from J, with 9 bases between. CDR3 coding DNA: TGTGCCTGGAGTGTTGATGGATTTGAAGCTTTCTTT. It translates to CAWSVDGFEAFF.

V is TRBV9 and J is TRBJ1-2; D gene unclear. This CDR3 has 15 amino acids. V was trimmed by 0 bases and J by 4 bases, leaving 13 bases between them. Germline V gene data show CDR1 as SGDLS and CDR2 as YYNGEE. This chain's CDR3 is CASSVEAAVSYGYTF. As DNA, the CDR3 is TGTGCCAGCAGCGTAGAAGCAGCAGTAAGCTATGGCTACACCTTC.

V and J are TRBV30 and TRBJ2-2; 9 nucleotides line up with TRBD1. The V segment lost 2 bases and the J segment 9 bases; nucleotides outside the gene matches: 10. This CDR3 has 15 amino acids. The V gene's germline CDR1 is GTSNPN and CDR2 SVGIG (reference sequence). In DNA form, the CDR3 reads TGTGCCTGGAGTTTGTGGACAGGGGAAGATCGGGAGCTGTTTTTT. Translated, it gives CAWSLWTGEDRELFF. The whole variable domain, remainder taken from reference TRBV30 and TRBJ2-2, is SQTIHQWPATLVQPVGSPLSLECTVEGTSNPNLYWYRQAAGRGLQLLFYSVGIGQISSEVPQNLSASRPQDRQFILSSKKLLLSDSGFYLCAWSLWTGEDRELFFGEGSRLTVL.

The J gene is TRBJ2-7, the V gene TRBV9; 14 bases align to TRBD2. The CDR3 contains 16 residues. Looked up from germline, CDR1 is SGDLS and CDR2 is YYNGEE. With V trimmed by 3 bases and J by 1 base, 3 bases remained unmatched. This CDR3 reads CASSGGLAGESYEQYF. In DNA form, the CDR3 reads TGTGCCAGCAGCGGGGGACTAGCGGGAGAATCCTACGAGCAGTACTTC.

This clone showed up just a few times. CDR3 DNA: TGTGCCACCGCTCCGGGCCTGTCTGGCGGCACAGATACGCAGTATTTT. It encodes CATAPGLSGGTDTQYF. The chain links TRBV15 to TRBJ2-3; D is ambiguous. The CDR3 totals 16 residues. Trimming left V 8 bases short and J 1 base short, with 19 bases between. Germline loops: CDR1 LNHNV, CDR2 YYDKDF (reference sequence).

The V and J genes are TRBV7-9 and TRBJ1-6; D ambiguous. CDR3 length equals 17 residues. Germline lookup yields CDR1 SEHNR and CDR2 FQNEAQ (reference sequence). Trimming took off 1 base at V and 0 bases at J, with 10 bases between the two ends. The DNA of the CDR3 is TGTGCCAGCAGCTTAGGTGTGGCGAGCTCCTATAATTCACCCCTCCACTTT. Residues: CASSLGVASSYNSPLHF.

The rearrangement joins TRBV6-5 to TRBJ2-2; D is ambiguous. The CDR3 is made up of 12 amino acids. V lost 0 bases and J lost 7, with 3 bases in between. Germline V gene data show CDR1 as MNHEY and CDR2 as SVGAGI. For the CDR3, the DNA is TGTGCCAGCAGTTACTCCGGCGGGGAGCTGTTTTTT. Protein sequence: CASSYSGGELFF.

This chain links TRBV29-1 with TRBJ2-7; D may be TRBD1 or TRBD2 (5 bases each). The V gene lost 0 bases and the J gene lost 0 bases, with 21 bases spanning the gap. This CDR3 is 18 amino acids long. Germline lookup yields CDR1 SQVTM and CDR2 ANQGSEA. In nucleotides, the CDR3 is TGCAGCGTTGAAGATCCCCCGGGTTCGAGCGGACACTCCTACGAGCAGTACTTC. It specifies CSVEDPPGSSGHSYEQYF.

In DNA, the CDR3 is TGTGCCAGCAGTTTTAGCGGGGGGTCCAACTACGAGCAGTACTTC. The encoded protein is CASSFSGGSNYEQYF. V usage is TRBV27 and J usage is TRBJ2-7; 10 nucleotides line up with TRBD2. The CDR3 has 15 amino acids. Losses at the gene ends were 3 bases for V and 3 bases for J; bases not matched to a gene: 5. Germline V gene data show CDR1 as MNHEY and CDR2 as SMNVEV (reference sequence).

This clone was seen once. The J gene is TRBJ1-5, the V gene TRBV7-9; the match to TRBD1 covers 9 bases. V lost 4 bases to trimming and J lost 4 bases; unmatched junction nucleotides: 2. The CDR3 has 14 residues. Germline V CDR1 and CDR2: SEHNR, FQNEAQ (reference sequence). DNA for the CDR3: TGTGCCAGCAGCTCGGACAGGGGAAATCAGCCCCAGCATTTT. Its translation: CASSSDRGNQPQHF.

J is TRBJ1-1 and V is TRBV15; D uncertain. Germline V gene sequence: CDR1 LNHNV, CDR2 YYDKDF (reference sequence). CDR3 length equals 13 residues. Trimming stripped 8 bases from V and 1 base from J, with 11 bases between. CDR3 in amino acids: CATYGRENTEAFF. CDR3 nucleotide sequence: TGTGCCACCTACGGGAGAGAGAACACTGAAGCTTTCTTT.

V and J are TRBV30 and TRBJ2-2; maybe TRBD1 (5 bases). Deletions cut 4 bases from V and 6 bases from J, with 9 bases between. CDR3 length: 12 amino acids. Germline CDR1 and CDR2: GTSNPN and SVGIG (reference sequence). DNA for the CDR3: TGTGCCTGGATGGCAGGGCCCGGGGAGCTGTTTTTT. This codes for CAWMAGPGELFF.